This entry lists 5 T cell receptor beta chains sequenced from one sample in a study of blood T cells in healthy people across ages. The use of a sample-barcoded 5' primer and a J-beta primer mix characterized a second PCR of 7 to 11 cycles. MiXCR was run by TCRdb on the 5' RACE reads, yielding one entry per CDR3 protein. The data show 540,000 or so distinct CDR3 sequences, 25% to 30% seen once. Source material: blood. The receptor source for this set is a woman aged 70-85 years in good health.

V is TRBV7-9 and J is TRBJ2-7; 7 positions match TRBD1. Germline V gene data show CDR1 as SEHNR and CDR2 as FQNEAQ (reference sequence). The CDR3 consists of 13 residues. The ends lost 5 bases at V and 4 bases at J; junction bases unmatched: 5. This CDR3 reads CASSEGQIYEQYF. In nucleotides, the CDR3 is TGTGCCAGCAGCGAGGGACAGATTTACGAGCAGTACTTC.

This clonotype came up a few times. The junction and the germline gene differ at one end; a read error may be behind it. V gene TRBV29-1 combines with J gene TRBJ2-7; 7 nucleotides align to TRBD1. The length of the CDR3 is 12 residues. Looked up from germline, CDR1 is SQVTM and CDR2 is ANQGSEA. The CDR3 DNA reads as TGCAGCGTTGAGGCAGGGGGACACGAGCAGTGCTTC. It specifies CSVEAGGHEQCF.

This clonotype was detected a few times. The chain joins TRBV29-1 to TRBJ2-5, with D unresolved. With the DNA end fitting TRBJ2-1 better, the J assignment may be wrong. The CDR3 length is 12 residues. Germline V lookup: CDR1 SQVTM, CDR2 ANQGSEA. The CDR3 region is CSVFVVVAEQFF. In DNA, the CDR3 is TGCAGCGTTTTCGTTGTTGTCGCTGAGCAGTTCTTC.

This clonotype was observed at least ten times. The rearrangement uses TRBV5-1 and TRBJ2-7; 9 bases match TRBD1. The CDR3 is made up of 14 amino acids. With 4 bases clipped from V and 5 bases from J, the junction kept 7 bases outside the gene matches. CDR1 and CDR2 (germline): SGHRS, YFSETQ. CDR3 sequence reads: CASSDIQGANEQYF. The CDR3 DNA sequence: TGCGCCAGCAGCGATATACAGGGGGCAAACGAGCAGTACTTC.

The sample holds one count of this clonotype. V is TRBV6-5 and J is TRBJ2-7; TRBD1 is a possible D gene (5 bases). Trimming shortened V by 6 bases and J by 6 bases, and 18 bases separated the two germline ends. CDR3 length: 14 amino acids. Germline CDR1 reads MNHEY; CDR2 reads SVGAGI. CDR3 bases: TGTGCCAGCAGACAGGTCGGGTTTGAAGGCGAGCAGTACTTC. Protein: CASRQVGFEGEQYF.